A selection of T cell receptor beta chains follows, all from one sample in a study of cytomegalovirus exposure and HLA in healthy donors. Profiling relied on immunoSEQ multiplex PCR, and the TCRdb table lists in-frame clones only, not all of them. The sample records 200,000 or so clones, approximately 80% being singletons. The source material was PBMCs. Receptors originate from a male donor in good health and CMV-seronegative. CDR3s include the opening cysteine and the closing phenylalanine or tryptophan. D genes are given only for firm matches. The size of a clone is reported for some rows only, either as once, few or many, or as a class for expanded clones.

TRBJ2-2	-	TRBD2	TRBV12-5	CASGVAGDTGELFF	TGTGCTAGTGGTGTAGCGGGGGACACCGGGGAGCTGTTTTTT
TRBJ2-2	-	TRBD2	TRBV9	CASSAELGASGRTITGELFF	TGTGCCAGCAGCGCAGAGTTGGGGGCTAGCGGGAGAACGATCACCGGGGAGCTGTTTTTT
TRBJ2-2	-	TRBD1	TRBV5-4	CASRILGTGGIAGELFF	TGTGCCAGCAGAATCCTGGGGACAGGGGGGATCGCCGGGGAGCTGTTTTTT
TRBJ1-2	-	-	TRBV15	CATSRGPQGYHGYTF	TGTGCCACCAGCAGAGGCCCACAGGGATATCATGGCTACACCTTC
TRBJ2-3	-	-	TRBV27	CASIQRRTDTQYF	TGTGCCAGCATCCAGCGGCGCACAGATACGCAGTATTTT
TRBJ2-3	-	-	TRBV7-9	CASSALLREPDTQYF	TGTGCCAGCAGCGCTCTACTTCGTGAACCAGATACGCAGTATTTT
TRBJ2-6	-	-	TRBV7-9	CASSNLGSSGANVLTF	TGTGCCAGCAGCAACCTCGGTAGCTCTGGGGCCAACGTCCTGACTTTC
TRBJ2-2	once	-	TRBV4-1	CASSQERRTANTGELFF	TGCGCCAGCAGCCAAGAACGAAGGACAGCGAACACCGGGGAGCTGTTTTTT
TRBJ2-1	-	TRBD2	TRBV5-4	CASSLAASSYNEQFF	TGTGCCAGCAGCCTAGCGGCGAGCTCCTACAATGAGCAGTTCTTC
TRBJ2-4	-	TRBD2	TRBV28	CASSLLGGITNIQYF	TGTGCCAGCAGTTTATTGGGGGGGATCACAAACATTCAGTACTTC
TRBJ2-1	-	TRBD1	TRBV2	CASSVRGQLNEQFF	TGTGCCAGCAGTGTTAGGGGACAGCTCAATGAGCAGTTCTTC
TRBJ2-5	-	TRBD1	TRBV15	CATSIPGTVQETQYF	TGTGCCACCAGCATCCCCGGGACAGTTCAAGAGACCCAGTACTTC
TRBJ1-5	-	-	TRBV18	CASSPAGQSNQPQHF	TGTGCCAGCTCACCAGCCGGACAGAGCAATCAGCCCCAGCATTTT
TRBJ1-6	once	-	TRBV5-6	CASSSTGGNSPLHF	TGTGCCAGCAGCTCGACGGGGGGTAATTCACCCCTCCACTTT
TRBJ2-5	-	TRBD2	TRBV7-3	CASSLTPTSEPYF	TGTGCCAGCAGCTTGACCCCGACTAGCGAGCCGTACTTC